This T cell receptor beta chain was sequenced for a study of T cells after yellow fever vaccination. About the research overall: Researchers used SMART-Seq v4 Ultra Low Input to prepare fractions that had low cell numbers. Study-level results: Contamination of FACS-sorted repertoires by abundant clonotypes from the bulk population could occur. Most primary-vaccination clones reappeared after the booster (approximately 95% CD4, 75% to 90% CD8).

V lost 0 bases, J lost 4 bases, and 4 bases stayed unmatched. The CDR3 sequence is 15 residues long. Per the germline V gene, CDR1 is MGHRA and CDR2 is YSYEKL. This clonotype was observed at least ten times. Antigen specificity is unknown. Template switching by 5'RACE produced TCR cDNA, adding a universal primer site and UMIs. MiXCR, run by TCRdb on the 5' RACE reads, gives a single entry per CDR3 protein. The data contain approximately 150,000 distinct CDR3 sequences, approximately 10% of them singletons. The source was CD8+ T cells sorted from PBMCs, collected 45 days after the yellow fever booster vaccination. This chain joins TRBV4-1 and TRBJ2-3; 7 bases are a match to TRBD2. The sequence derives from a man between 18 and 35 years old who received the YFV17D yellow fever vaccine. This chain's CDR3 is CASSQDAAGSDTQYF. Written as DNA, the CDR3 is TGCGCCAGCAGCCAAGATGCAGCGGGGTCAGATACGCAGTATTTT.